This is a list of T cell receptor beta chains from one sample in a study of early T cells in non-severe SARS-CoV-2 infection. TCRdb used MiXCR to reprocess the 5' RACE reads, holding one entry per CDR3 protein. Of more than 50,000 distinct CDR3 sequences in the sample, 9.5% to 15% are singletons; the top ten hold about 2.5%. Sequencing used whole blood, obtained at baseline. The receptors were gathered from an adult who was a healthcare worker with PCR-confirmed SARS-CoV-2 infection or an uninfected control (not recorded which). Each CDR3 is given with its conserved first and last residue. D genes are given only for firm matches. The size entry is marked missing in some rows and otherwise reads once, few, many or a size class.

abundance,j_gene,v_gene,d_gene,CDR3aa,CDR3nt
many,TRBJ2-3,TRBV29-1,NA,CSVDFVDTQYF,TGCAGCGTTGATTTCGTAGATACGCAGTATTTT
many,TRBJ2-2,TRBV29-1,NA,CSVEGGRSTGELFF,TGCAGCGTTGAAGGTGGGCGGAGCACCGGGGAGCTGTTTTTT
few,TRBJ2-2,TRBV7-3,NA,CASSLTSGNTGELFF,TGTGCCAGCAGCTTAACTAGCGGGAACACCGGGGAGCTGTTTTTT
NA,TRBJ1-4,TRBV20-1,NA,CSAGRGYEKLFF,TGCAGTGCCGGGAGGGGATATGAAAAACTGTTTTTT
many,TRBJ2-1,TRBV11-2,NA,CASSPRRGPDSYNEQFF,TGTGCCAGCAGCCCAAGGCGGGGGCCCGACTCCTACAATGAGCAGTTCTTC
NA,TRBJ2-2,TRBV5-1,TRBD2,CASSLSTGGAHTGELFF,TGCGCCAGCAGCTTGAGTACGGGAGGGGCCCACACCGGGGAGCTGTTTTTT
few,TRBJ2-2,TRBV29-1,NA,CSAGGGASGTGELFF,TGCAGCGCCGGCGGAGGGGCCTCAGGGACCGGGGAGCTGTTTTTT
NA,TRBJ1-5,TRBV19,NA,CARREGINQPQHF,TGTGCCAGAAGGGAGGGAATCAATCAGCCCCAGCATTTT
few,TRBJ2-1,TRBV19,TRBD2,CASSMGREGRDEQFF,TGTGCCAGTAGTATGGGGAGGGAGGGCCGTGATGAGCAGTTCTTC
many,TRBJ2-1,TRBV24-1,TRBD2,CATSVGGSFDEQFF,TGTGCCACCAGTGTCGGCGGGAGTTTCGATGAGCAGTTCTTC
NA,TRBJ2-7,TRBV28,TRBD1,CASRRQGNAYEQYF,TGTGCCAGCAGGAGACAGGGAAACGCCTACGAGCAGTACTTC
many,TRBJ2-1,TRBV20-1,NA,CSARLYGAAYNEQFF,TGCAGTGCTAGGTTATATGGCGCGGCTTACAATGAGCAGTTCTTC
NA,TRBJ2-1,TRBV14,NA,CASSHFHEQFF,TGTGCCAGCAGCCACTTCCATGAGCAGTTCTTC
few,TRBJ2-2,TRBV4-1,NA,CASSPILRTGELFF,TGCGCCAGCAGCCCAATACTGAGGACCGGGGAGCTGTTTTTT
many,TRBJ1-3,TRBV28,NA,CASQLGRGVHSGNTIYF,TGTGCCAGCCAGCTGGGCCGGGGGGTTCACTCTGGAAACACCATATATTTT
few,TRBJ2-4,TRBV27,NA,CASSLQGFGNIQYF,TGTGCCAGCAGCCTACAGGGTTTCGGAAACATTCAGTACTTC
many,TRBJ2-1,TRBV5-5,NA,CASSWRESYNEQFF,TGTGCCAGCAGCTGGAGAGAATCCTACAATGAGCAGTTCTTC
many,TRBJ2-7,TRBV19,NA,CASKNRAGAYEQYF,TGTGCCAGTAAGAATCGAGCAGGGGCCTACGAGCAGTACTTC
NA,TRBJ1-1,TRBV5-1,NA,CASSFQATNTEAFF,TGCGCCAGCAGCTTTCAGGCCACGAACACTGAAGCTTTCTTT
few,TRBJ1-1,TRBV5-6,NA,CASSPTGHMNTEAFF,TGTGCCAGCAGCCCGACCGGACATATGAACACTGAAGCTTTCTTT
many,TRBJ2-5,TRBV6-5,TRBD2,CAIGLGETQYF,TGTGCCATCGGACTAGGAGAGACCCAGTACTTC
NA,TRBJ2-7,TRBV7-9,NA,CASSLVGLSYEQYF,TGTGCCAGCAGCTTAGTCGGGTTATCCTACGAGCAGTACTTC